Listed below are T cell receptor beta chains from one sample, sequenced in a study of CD8 T cells in ankylosing spondylitis. MiXCR was run by TCRdb on the 5' RACE reads, yielding one entry per CDR3 protein. The repertoire holds 200,000 to 250,000 distinct CDR3 sequences, 6% to 8.5% seen once, with about 14% in the top ten. The sequencing input was blood, either unsorted or a sorted T cell fraction (not recorded which). The receptor set was obtained from a male donor with ankylosing spondylitis. Each CDR3 is given with its conserved first and last residue. A D gene is named only where the DNA matches it firmly. Clone size is given for some rows only: seen once, a few or many times, or a class if the clone is expanded.

>many|18|TRBD2|TRBJ2-5|TRBV9
TGTGCCAGCAGCGTAGCTGGCGCTAGCGGGAAAATCCAAGAGACCCAGTACTTC
CASSVAGASGKIQETQYF
>many|14|NA|TRBJ1-4|TRBV5-1
TGCGCCAGCAGCCTGACCCTGACTAATGAAAAACTGTTTTTT
CASSLTLTNEKLFF
>many|11|NA|TRBJ1-2|TRBV20-1
TGCAGTGCTAGTGACAGGTCGGGCTACACCTTC
CSASDRSGYTF
>many|18|NA|TRBJ2-5|TRBV29-1
TGCAGCGTCCCGCAGGCGTGGAGCAGCCAGTCCCGCAGGGGGACCCAGTACTTC
CSVPQAWSSQSRRGTQYF
>many|17|NA|TRBJ2-1|TRBV7-8
TGTGCCAGCAGCTTAGGTGGCTCGTGGGGGGGCAGAGATGAGCAGTTCTTC
CASSLGGSWGGRDEQFF
>many|13|NA|TRBJ1-5|TRBV27
TGTGCCAGCAGTTTAAGCATGTTACAGCCCCAGCATTTT
CASSLSMLQPQHF
>many|14|NA|TRBJ2-7|TRBV28
TGTGCCAGCACCTTTTTGGGAGGCTCCTACGAGCAGTACTTC
CASTFLGGSYEQYF
>many|13|NA|TRBJ2-7|TRBV6-1
TGTGCCGGGGGTGTACAAACATCTCTCGAGCAGTACTTC
CAGGVQTSLEQYF
>many|11|NA|TRBJ2-1|TRBV28
TGTGCCAGCAGTCGGCGGGGCGAGCAGTTCTTC
CASSRRGEQFF
>many|13|TRBD1|TRBJ1-2|TRBV20-1
TGCAGTGCTAGGAGGGGGCTTAACTATGGCTACACCTTC
CSARRGLNYGYTF
>many|15|TRBD2|TRBJ2-7|TRBV27
TGTGCCAGCAGTTCCGGGACTAGCGGGAGAGACGAGCAGTACTTC
CASSSGTSGRDEQYF
>many|16|TRBD1|TRBJ2-2|TRBV9
TGTGCCAGCAGCGGTAACAGGGGGCGGAGGACCGGGGAGCTGTTTTTT
CASSGNRGRRTGELFF
>NA|21|TRBD2|TRBJ2-5|TRBV5-1
TGCGCCAGCAGCTTTCCGCAGGGGATTGGACTAGCGGGAGGAAGTGAAGAGGCCCAGTACTTC
CASSFPQGIGLAGGSEEAQYF
>NA|16|NA|TRBJ2-3|TRBV15
TGTGCCACCAGGCCCTCAGGCGGGTTCGCCACAGATACGCAGTATTTT
CATRPSGGFATDTQYF
>many|13|NA|TRBJ2-7|TRBV5-6
TGTGCCAGCAGCTTCGGACGGTTCTCCGAGCAGTACTTC
CASSFGRFSEQYF
>NA|14|TRBD1|TRBJ1-2|TRBV9
TGTGCCAGCAGCGAGGGGGACAGATCCTATGGCTACACCTTC
CASSEGDRSYGYTF
>few|14|TRBD1|TRBJ2-7|TRBV7-9
TGTGCCAGCTCCACCGGGACAGCTTCCTACGAGCAGTACTTC
CASSTGTASYEQYF
>many|14|TRBD1|TRBJ1-1|TRBV27
TGTGCCAGCAGTCTACGACAGGGGAACACTGAAGCTTTCTTT
CASSLRQGNTEAFF
>NA|13|NA|TRBJ2-7|TRBV18
TGTGCCAGCTCACCAGACAATTCCTACGAGCAGTACTTC
CASSPDNSYEQYF
>few|18|NA|TRBJ2-1|TRBV7-2
TGTGCCAGCAGCTTAGCGCTAAGGGGGGGAGGGCTTTTCAATGAGCAGTTCTTC
CASSLALRGGGLFNEQFF
>many|14|NA|TRBJ2-1|TRBV7-9
TGTGCCAGCTACTTATCAAGCTACCACAATGAGCAGTTCTTC
CASYLSSYHNEQFF
>NA|16|NA|TRBJ1-1|TRBV27
TGTGCCACCTCTTTCGAGAATTCGGGAGGACACACTGAAGCTTTCTTT
CATSFENSGGHTEAFF
>many|15|NA|TRBJ2-7|TRBV6-1
TGTGCCAGCAGTGAAGGGCCCAGGGGTGGCTACGAGCAGTACTTC
CASSEGPRGGYEQYF
>once|14|TRBD1|TRBJ1-5|TRBV19
TGTGCCAGTAGGCACAGGGGGATAGGTCAGCCCCAGCATTTT
CASRHRGIGQPQHF
>many|14|NA|TRBJ2-2|TRBV4-1
TGCGCCAGCAGCCAAGATCTGGAGAGCGGGGAGCTGTTTTTT
CASSQDLESGELFF
>NA|17|TRBD1|TRBJ1-6|TRBV6-2/TRBV6-3
TGTGCCAGCAGTTACGACAGGACAGGGGCTGTTTATTCACCCCTCCACTTT
CASSYDRTGAVYSPLHF
>many|12|NA|TRBJ1-2|TRBV9
TGTGCCAGCAGCGTCCTCAGCCATGGCTACACCTTC
CASSVLSHGYTF
>many|14|NA|TRBJ2-1|TRBV29-1
TGCAGCTACCGGGACCTGGGGTCCTACAATGAGCAGTTCTTC
CSYRDLGSYNEQFF
>many|12|NA|TRBJ2-7|TRBV7-9
TGTGCCAGCAGCTCCCGGGAGTACGAGCAGTACTTC
CASSSREYEQYF
>NA|16|TRBD2|TRBJ2-1|TRBV7-2
TGTGCCAGCAGCTTCACGCTAGCGGGGGTTTACAATGAGCAGTTCTTC
CASSFTLAGVYNEQFF
>many|17|NA|TRBJ1-2|TRBV4-3
TGCGCCAGCAGCCAAGATGTGGAAGCAGTTGGTATCTATGGCTACACCTTC
CASSQDVEAVGIYGYTF
>few|16|NA|TRBJ1-1|TRBV6-1
TGTGCCAGCAGTCGTATCGAAGAGGGCGGGAACACTGAAGCTTTCTTT
CASSRIEEGGNTEAFF
>many|12|NA|TRBJ1-1|TRBV27
TGTGCCAGCCGACAGCACAACACTGAAGCTTTCTTT
CASRQHNTEAFF
>NA|12|NA|TRBJ2-1|TRBV27
TGTGCCAGCACCCAGGGGGGGGATGAGCAGTTCTTC
CASTQGGDEQFF
>NA|15|TRBD2|TRBJ2-7|TRBV20-1
TGCAGTGCCTCAGGACTAGCGGGAGAGTTCTACGAGCAGTACTTC
CSASGLAGEFYEQYF
>many|15|NA|TRBJ2-3|TRBV12-3/TRBV12-4
TGTGCCAGCAGTTTTGGGTCTACTAGCACAGATACGCAGTATTTT
CASSFGSTSTDTQYF
>few|16|NA|TRBJ2-7|TRBV7-2
TGTGCCAGCAGCTTAGTACTGAAGGCAAGCTCCTACGAGCAGTACTTC
CASSLVLKASSYEQYF
>NA|14|NA|TRBJ2-5|TRBV15
TGTGCCACCAGCAGAGCGAGCAGGAGGGAGACCCAGTACTTC
CATSRASRRETQYF
>many|14|NA|TRBJ1-2|TRBV7-2
TGTGCCAGCAGCCCCTTGGGCAGTTACTATGGCTACACCTTC
CASSPLGSYYGYTF
>many|11|NA|TRBJ1-3|TRBV30
TGTGCCTGGGCCCTGGGAAACACCATATATTTT
CAWALGNTIYF
>NA|13|NA|TRBJ1-1|TRBV4-1
TGCGCCAGCAGCCAAGTTTCCGGCACTGAAGCTTTCTTT
CASSQVSGTEAFF
>NA|16|TRBD1|TRBJ2-7|TRBV4-1
TGCGCCAGCAGCCCCGGAGCTGGACAGGGAGTCTACGAGCAGTACTTC
CASSPGAGQGVYEQYF
>many|15|TRBD2|TRBJ2-7|TRBV14
TGTGCCAGCAGGCAGACCGGGACTAGCAATAACGAGCAGTACTTC
CASRQTGTSNNEQYF
>many|16|NA|TRBJ2-1|TRBV28
TGTGCCAGCAGTTTAGTAGCGGTGAGTTCCTACAATGAGCAGTTCTTC
CASSLVAVSSYNEQFF
>few|15|NA|TRBJ2-3|TRBV2
TGTGCCAGCAGATTACAGGGTTTTAGCACAGATACGCAGTATTTT
CASRLQGFSTDTQYF
>many|14|TRBD1|TRBJ1-1|TRBV5-1
TGCGCCAGCCAAAGGACAGGGCAGAACACTGAAGCTTTCTTT
CASQRTGQNTEAFF
>few|15|TRBD1|TRBJ1-1|TRBV10-3
TGTGCCATCAGTGAGGGGACAGGGAAATACACTGAAGCTTTCTTT
CAISEGTGKYTEAFF
>few|16|TRBD2|TRBJ2-1|TRBV4-2
TGTGCCAGCAGCACTCAAGGGCGGGGGGGTAGGCATGAGCAGTTCTTC
CASSTQGRGGRHEQFF
>NA|15|TRBD2|TRBJ2-7|TRBV7-9
TGTGCCAGCAGCCCCCAAGCGGGATGGCCCTACGAGCAGTACTTC
CASSPQAGWPYEQYF
>few|13|NA|TRBJ2-7|TRBV4-2
TGTGCCAGCAGCCAAGATCGTGGATCCCGACCGTACTTC
CASSQDRGSRPYF
>NA|14|NA|TRBJ1-2|TRBV14
TGTGCCAGCAGCCTAACGGGAAACCGCTATGGCTACACCTTC
CASSLTGNRYGYTF
>NA|18|TRBD1|TRBJ2-7|TRBV27
TGTGCCAGCAGTTTCCAACTACCGGGACAGGGGATCCTATACGAGCAGTACTTC
CASSFQLPGQGILYEQYF
>few|14|NA|TRBJ1-2|TRBV11-2
TGTGCCAGCAGCTGGTTTCAGGGCGACTATGGCTACACCTTC
CASSWFQGDYGYTF
>many|12|TRBD1|TRBJ2-7|TRBV29-1
TGCAGCGTACGACAGGGGGCCTACGAGCAGTACTTC
CSVRQGAYEQYF
>few|15|NA|TRBJ2-7|TRBV5-6
TGTGCCAGCAGCTTGGGGGAACAGGGAGGCCACGAGCAGTACTTC
CASSLGEQGGHEQYF
>many|15|TRBD2|TRBJ2-7|TRBV10-3
TGTGCCATCAGTGCATCTAGCGGGAGCTCCTACGAGCAGTACTTC
CAISASSGSSYEQYF
>few|15|NA|TRBJ2-4|TRBV2
TGTGCCAGCAGTGGGACTTCCTTAGCCAAAAACATTCAGTACTTC
CASSGTSLAKNIQYF
>few|15|NA|TRBJ1-6|TRBV6-1
TGTGCCAGCAGACTAAGGGGAGGGAATAATTCACCCCTCCACTTT
CASRLRGGNNSPLHF
>many|16|TRBD2|TRBJ2-1|TRBV27
TGTGCCAGCAGTTTCGTTCTAGCGGGCTCCTACAATGAGCAGTTCTTC
CASSFVLAGSYNEQFF